Below are 5 T cell receptor beta chains sequenced from a single sample in a study of blood T cell repertoires in COVID-19. Sequencing used immunoSEQ multiplex PCR; TCRdb keeps in-frame clones, though not all of them. Among fewer than 200,000 clones listed, 74% were seen once. Sequenced input: peripheral blood. The receptors here all came from an elderly woman with acute or convalescent COVID-19.

The chain uses TRBV5-1 and TRBJ1-1, with D perhaps matching TRBD1 (6 bases). Trimming took off 4 bases at V and 1 base at J, with 11 bases between the two ends. Germline V CDR1 and CDR2: SGHRS, YFSETQ. This CDR3 is built from 14 residues. The CDR3: CASSERTANTEAFF. DNA for the CDR3: TGCGCCAGCAGCGAAAGGACAGCGAACACTGAAGCTTTCTTT.

V gene TRBV3-1 (or the pseudogene TRBV3-2) combines with J gene TRBJ1-1; D is undetermined. This CDR3 is 14 amino acids long. Germline CDR1 reads LGHDT; CDR2 reads YNNKEL (reference sequence). V lost 7 bases to trimming and J lost 0 bases, with 12 bases between them. CDR3 DNA: TGTGCCAGCACCTACGGGATTATGAACACTGAAGCTTTCTTT. As protein: CASTYGIMNTEAFF.

This clone was seen a few times. The gene calls are TRBV5-6 and TRBJ1-3; 7 bases are shared with TRBD1. V was pared by 5 bases and J by 1 base, with 3 bases of the junction left unmatched. The CDR3 is 14 amino acids. CDR1 SGHDT and CDR2 YYEEEE come from the germline V gene. The CDR3 DNA is TGTGCCAGCAGTACAGGGGCATCTGGAAACACCATATATTTT. It codes for CASSTGASGNTIYF. Together with reference TRBV5-6 and TRBJ1-3, the CDR3 gives the full variable domain: DAGVTQSPTHLIKTRGQQVTLRCSPKSGHDTVSWYQQALGQGPQFIFQYYEEEERQRGNFPDRFSGHQFPNYSSELNVNALLLGDSALYLCASSTGASGNTIYFGEGSWLTVV.

This clone was seen only a few times. CDR3 region: CASSVGQVLYGYTF. In nucleotides, the CDR3 is TGTGCCAGCAGCGTCGGACAGGTCCTTTATGGCTACACCTTC. The chain couples TRBV9 to TRBJ1-2; the match to TRBD1 covers 7 bases. Looked up from germline, CDR1 is SGDLS and CDR2 is YYNGEE. The V gene end was trimmed by 2 bases and the J gene end by 5 bases; junction bases not matched to a gene: 6. The CDR3 runs 14 residues. The variable domain in full, with the rest retrieved from reference TRBV9 and TRBJ1-2, is DSGVTQTPKHLITATGQRVTLRCSPRSGDLSVYWYQQSLDQGLQFLIQYYNGEERAKGNILERFSAQQFPDLHSELNLSSLELGDSALYFCASSVGQVLYGYTFGSGTRLTVV.

This clone was picked up a small number of times. The rearrangement joins TRBV6-6 to TRBJ1-2, with TRBD1 identical over 8 bases. The V segment lost 8 bases and the J segment 3 bases; nucleotides outside the gene matches: 5. Germline V gives CDR1 MNHNY, CDR2 SVGAGI (reference sequence). CDR3 size: 13 residues. CDR3 coding DNA: TGTGCCAGCGGACAGGGTGAGGACTATGGCTACACCTTC. Protein sequence: CASGQGEDYGYTF.